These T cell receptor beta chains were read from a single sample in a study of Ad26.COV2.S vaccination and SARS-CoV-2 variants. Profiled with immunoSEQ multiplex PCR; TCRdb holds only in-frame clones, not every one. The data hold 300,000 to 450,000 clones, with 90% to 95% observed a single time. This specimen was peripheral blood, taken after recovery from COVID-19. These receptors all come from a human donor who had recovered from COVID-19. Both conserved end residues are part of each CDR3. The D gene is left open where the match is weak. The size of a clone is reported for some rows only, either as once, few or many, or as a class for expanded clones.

CASSLSSQLSGNTIYF	TGTGCCAGCAGCTTAAGCTCACAGCTCTCTGGAAACACCATATATTTT	-	TRBJ1-3	-	TRBV7-2
CSGGQGIGWATEAFF	TGCAGCGGGGGACAGGGGATAGGTTGGGCAACTGAAGCTTTCTTT	-	TRBJ1-1	TRBD1	TRBV29-1
CASSLGQGTTEAFF	TGTGCCAGTTCCCTTGGACAGGGGACCACTGAAGCTTTCTTT	once	TRBJ1-1	TRBD1	TRBV27
CASSLVPSNTDTQYF	TGTGCCAGCAGCTTAGTTCCCTCAAACACAGATACGCAGTATTTT	-	TRBJ2-3	-	TRBV7-2
CASSLEGAGSPLHF	TGCGCCAGCAGCTTGGAGGGGGCAGGTTCACCCCTCCACTTT	-	TRBJ1-6	TRBD1	TRBV5-1
CAISEWGQQNTEAFF	TGTGCCATCAGTGAGTGGGGGCAGCAGAACACTGAAGCTTTCTTT	-	TRBJ1-1	-	TRBV10-3
CASSPEGQTTDTQYF	TGTGCCAGCAGCCCTGAGGGACAAACCACAGATACGCAGTATTTT	-	TRBJ2-3	-	TRBV4-2
CASSLRRGLGETQYF	TGTGCCAGCAGCTTAAGGAGAGGACTGGGAGAGACCCAGTACTTC	-	TRBJ2-5	-	TRBV7-8
CASSGQRGLNTGELFF	TGTGCCAGCAGCGGCCAGCGGGGGCTGAACACCGGGGAGCTGTTTTTT	once	TRBJ2-2	TRBD2	TRBV6-2/TRBV6-3
CASSSGLYEQYF	TGTGCCAGCAGCTCAGGGCTCTACGAGCAGTACTTC	-	TRBJ2-7	-	TRBV13
CASSFRRSYEQYF	TGTGCCAGCAGCTTCCGTCGATCCTACGAGCAGTACTTC	-	TRBJ2-7	-	TRBV13
CASSQGRADNEQFF	TGCGCCAGCAGCCAAGGTCGGGCGGACAATGAGCAGTTCTTC	few	TRBJ2-1	-	TRBV4-3
CASSSGAGTKAFF	TGTGCCAGCAGCTCGGGCGCCGGGACGAAAGCTTTCTTT	-	TRBJ1-1	-	TRBV7-3
CASSVFSGAFGTDTQYF	TGTGCCAGCAGCGTGTTCTCAGGGGCGTTCGGCACAGATACGCAGTATTTT	-	TRBJ2-3	-	TRBV9
CASSLWSGGATGELFF	TGCGCCAGCAGCTTGTGGAGCGGGGGGGCCACCGGGGAGCTGTTTTTT	-	TRBJ2-2	TRBD2	TRBV5-1
CASSLAREARGGVYNSPLHF	TGTGCCAGCAGCTTAGCCCGAGAGGCGCGGGGGGGGGTCTATAATTCACCCCTCCACTTT	-	TRBJ1-6	-	TRBV7-2
CAVRDSLNTEAFF	TGTGCCGTCCGGGACAGCTTGAACACTGAAGCTTTCTTT	-	TRBJ1-1	TRBD1	TRBV6-5
CASSLFSGGAGNTGELFF	TGTGCCAGCAGCTTATTCAGCGGGGGGGCAGGGAACACCGGGGAGCTGTTTTTT	once	TRBJ2-2	TRBD2	TRBV11-2
CASSWSTSGDYNEQFF	TGCGCCAGCAGCTGGTCGACTAGCGGTGACTACAATGAGCAGTTCTTC	-	TRBJ2-1	TRBD2	TRBV5-1
CASSETGPTYEQYF	TGTGCCAGCAGTGAGACAGGGCCAACCTACGAGCAGTACTTC	-	TRBJ2-7	TRBD1	TRBV6-1
CASSTDRDYQETQYF	TGTGCCAGCAGCACCGACCGGGACTATCAAGAGACCCAGTACTTC	once	TRBJ2-5	TRBD2	TRBV14